Each of the 20 T cell receptor beta chains below was sequenced from the same sample in a study of blood T cell repertoires in COVID-19. Sequencing used immunoSEQ multiplex PCR; TCRdb keeps in-frame clones, though not all of them. The table has some 220,000 clones, around four fifths seen once. The sequencing input was peripheral blood. All receptors come from a woman aged 55-75 years who had recovered from COVID-19.

The chain carries TRBV29-1 and TRBJ2-2; D is unclear. This CDR3 region has 13 residues. Per the germline V gene, CDR1 is SQVTM and CDR2 is ANQGSEA. The ends were cut back, 3 bases at V and 5 bases at J, with 10 bases in the middle. DNA for the CDR3: TGCAGCGTTGATTACTTTGGTACCGGGGAGCTGTTTTTT. Its translation: CSVDYFGTGELFF.

The rearrangement joins TRBV25-1 to TRBJ1-4, with TRBD1 as a possible D gene (6 bases). This CDR3 contains 18 residues. Germline loops: CDR1 MGHDK, CDR2 SYGVNS. V was shortened by 0 bases and J by 3 bases, with 17 bases between the two germline ends. Here the CDR3 DNA reads TGTGCCAGCAGTGAATATATCGTGTCGGCAGGGGCTAATGAAAAACTGTTTTTT. This codes for CASSEYIVSAGANEKLFF.

V and J are TRBV29-1 and TRBJ2-2; 7 positions match TRBD1. V dropped 7 bases and J dropped 0; count of bases not matched to a gene: 5. Germline assignment: CDR1 SQVTM and CDR2 ANQGSEA. CDR3 size: 14 residues. The CDR3 nucleotides are TGCAGCGCAGGACAGGCCGCGAACACCGGGGAGCTGTTTTTT. It codes for CSAGQAANTGELFF.

This chain uses TRBV12-5 with TRBJ2-2; TRBD2 matches at 9 bases. V gave up 5 bases and J gave up 6 bases; unmatched junction bases: 10. In germline, CDR1 is LGHNT, CDR2 FRNRAP. This CDR3 has 16 residues. The CDR3 DNA sequence: TGTGCTAGTGGTCAGACGGGACTAGCAGTCGCCGGGGAGCTGTTTTTT. Its protein is CASGQTGLAVAGELFF.

This sequence joins TRBV4-1 and TRBJ1-2; possible D gene TRBD1, 6 bases. The CDR3 is made up of 15 amino acids. Between the trimmed V and J ends, which lost 4 bases and 2 bases, there was a span of 14 bases. Germline CDR1 and CDR2: MGHRA and YSYEKL. CDR3 region: CASSLAQGKNYGYTF. The DNA of the CDR3 is TGCGCCAGCAGCCTTGCCCAGGGGAAGAACTATGGCTACACCTTC.

The rearrangement links TRBV29-1 to TRBJ1-5; D is uncertain. V was clipped by 5 bases and J by 0 bases, with 14 bases between them. The CDR3 is made up of 15 amino acids. Per the germline V gene, CDR1 is SQVTM and CDR2 is ANQGSEA. The CDR3 is CSVSLPGDSNQPQHF. The CDR3 DNA reads TGCAGCGTTTCATTACCCGGGGATAGCAATCAGCCCCAGCATTTT.

The gene calls are TRBV10-2 and TRBJ1-4; the D is unclear. The CDR3 is 14 residues long. CDR1 WSHSY and CDR2 SAAADI come from the germline V gene. The V and J ends lost 3 bases and 5 bases respectively, with 10 bases between them. The CDR3 loop reads CASSERWENEKLFF. The CDR3 nucleotides are TGCGCCAGCAGTGAAAGGTGGGAGAATGAAAAACTGTTTTTT.

The chain carries TRBV7-9 and TRBJ2-7; 10 bases map to TRBD2. The CDR3 totals 14 residues. J was trimmed by 5 bases and V by 2 bases; bases with no gene match: 3. Germline-derived CDR1 and CDR2 are SEHNR and FQNEAQ (reference sequence). CDR3 amino acids: CASSLLAGGHEQYF. CDR3 bases: TGTGCCAGCAGCTTATTAGCGGGGGGACACGAGCAGTACTTC.

Of note for this clone: Additional DNA sequences in this sample encode the identical CDR3. This chain joins TRBV12-3 or TRBV12-4 and TRBJ2-1; weak D call: TRBD2 (5 bases). The CDR3 contains 13 residues. V lost 7 bases and J lost 4, with 11 bases in between. Written as DNA, the CDR3 is TGTGCCAGCACGAGCGGTGCTTACAATGAGCAGTTCTTC. Translating gives CASTSGAYNEQFF.

This clone was recorded once. The chain combines TRBV4-2 with TRBJ2-6; TRBD1 matches at 9 bases. This CDR3 has 19 residues. Trimming at V came to 2 bases and at J to 0 bases, leaving 8 bases not matched to a gene. Per germline, CDR1 LGHNA and CDR2 YNFKEQ. The CDR3 region is CASSQLLGTGSSGANVLTF. The DNA for the CDR3 is TGTGCCAGCAGCCAACTCTTGGGGACAGGGAGCTCTGGGGCCAACGTCCTGACTTTC.

The chain joins TRBV19 to TRBJ1-2, with 9 bases that match TRBD1. The CDR3 runs 14 residues. Germline-derived CDR1 and CDR2 are LNHDA and SQIVND (reference sequence). Unmatched junction bases numbered 2, after V lost 2 bases and J lost 4 bases. The CDR3 DNA sequence: TGTGCCAGTAGTATATCGGGACAGGGCTATGGCTACACCTTC. Its translation: CASSISGQGYGYTF.

The chain employs TRBV6-5 and TRBJ1-4; 7 positions match TRBD1. Losses at the gene ends were 4 bases for V and 1 base for J; bases not matched to a gene: 6. The germline gives CDR1 MNHEY, CDR2 SVGAGI. This CDR3 has 16 amino acids. The CDR3 nucleotides read TGTGCCAGCAGTTCCCGGTACAGGGGAACTAATGAAAAACTGTTTTTT. Protein: CASSSRYRGTNEKLFF.

V and J are TRBV19 and TRBJ2-7; 8 positions match TRBD1. The CDR3 is 13 residues long. Germline V CDR1 and CDR2: LNHDA, SQIVND (reference sequence). J gave up 0 bases and V 6 bases, and 1 base lay outside the gene matches. The CDR3 loop is CASRDRASYEQYF. CDR3 in DNA: TGTGCCAGTAGGGACAGGGCCTCCTACGAGCAGTACTTC.

This sequence joins TRBV19 and TRBJ2-1; 9 bases align to TRBD1. The ends lost 2 bases at V and 3 bases at J; junction bases unmatched: 8. The germline gives CDR1 LNHDA, CDR2 SQIVND (reference sequence). CDR3 size: 17 residues. The CDR3 bases are TGTGCCAGTAGTATAAAAGGGACAGGGTCTCACTACAATGAGCAGTTCTTC. The encoded protein is CASSIKGTGSHYNEQFF.

The chain carries TRBV12-3 or TRBV12-4 and TRBJ1-2; 8 nucleotides line up with TRBD1. The CDR3 has 13 residues. The junction had 7 bases not matched to a gene; V was cut back by 7 bases and J by 6 bases. CDR3 nucleotide sequence: TGTGCCAGCACCACCCAGGGGGCAAATGGCTACACCTTC. Its protein is CASTTQGANGYTF.

A few counts support this clone. J is TRBJ2-5 and V is TRBV10-1; 11 bases line up with TRBD2. The trim removed 11 bases at V and 2 bases at J, leaving 4 bases unmatched. The CDR3 extends over 13 amino acids. The germline gives CDR1 WNHNN, CDR2 SYGVQD (reference sequence). The CDR3 loop is CAGASGGQETQYF. In DNA form, the CDR3 reads TGCGCCGGCGCTAGCGGGGGGCAAGAGACCCAGTACTTC.

The chain is built from TRBV5-5 and TRBJ2-5, with 7 positions matching TRBD1. This CDR3 has 14 residues. V shed 0 bases, J shed 3 bases, and the junction held 2 bases outside the gene matches. Germline CDR1 reads SGHKS; CDR2 reads YYEKEE (reference sequence). CDR3 sequence reads: CASSLAGTEETQYF. DNA of the CDR3: TGTGCCAGCAGCTTGGCGGGGACAGAAGAGACCCAGTACTTC.

This clone was observed a single time. The chain uses TRBV7-2 and TRBJ1-6; D perhaps matches TRBD1 (5 bases). V was clipped by 4 bases and J by 4 bases, with 14 bases between them. The CDR3 totals 16 residues. CDR1 and CDR2 from the germline V gene are SGHTA and FQGNSA. CDR3 DNA: TGTGCCAGCAGCTCCGGAGGGCCAGGGTATAATTCACCCCTCCACTTT. This translates into CASSSGGPGYNSPLHF.

This chain links TRBV12-5 with TRBJ2-4; 11 bases are a match to TRBD1. The junction had 3 bases not matched to a gene; V was cut back by 4 bases and J by 7 bases. The CDR3 totals 14 residues. Germline V gene lookup returns CDR1 LGHNT and CDR2 FRNRAP. CDR3 sequence reads: CASGSGQGANIQYF. In nucleotides, the CDR3 is TGTGCTAGTGGTTCCGGACAGGGGGCCAACATTCAGTACTTC.

The chain has TRBV18 and TRBJ2-4; the D gene is possibly TRBD1 (5 bases). Trimming took 2 bases from V and 0 from J, leaving 14 bases between them. CDR1 is KGHSH and CDR2 is LQKENI in the germline V gene. CDR3 length: 17 amino acids. In DNA form, the CDR3 reads TGTGCCAGCTCACCAGGGGCTTTGTGGGTAGCCAAAAACATTCAGTACTTC. Translated, it gives CASSPGALWVAKNIQYF.